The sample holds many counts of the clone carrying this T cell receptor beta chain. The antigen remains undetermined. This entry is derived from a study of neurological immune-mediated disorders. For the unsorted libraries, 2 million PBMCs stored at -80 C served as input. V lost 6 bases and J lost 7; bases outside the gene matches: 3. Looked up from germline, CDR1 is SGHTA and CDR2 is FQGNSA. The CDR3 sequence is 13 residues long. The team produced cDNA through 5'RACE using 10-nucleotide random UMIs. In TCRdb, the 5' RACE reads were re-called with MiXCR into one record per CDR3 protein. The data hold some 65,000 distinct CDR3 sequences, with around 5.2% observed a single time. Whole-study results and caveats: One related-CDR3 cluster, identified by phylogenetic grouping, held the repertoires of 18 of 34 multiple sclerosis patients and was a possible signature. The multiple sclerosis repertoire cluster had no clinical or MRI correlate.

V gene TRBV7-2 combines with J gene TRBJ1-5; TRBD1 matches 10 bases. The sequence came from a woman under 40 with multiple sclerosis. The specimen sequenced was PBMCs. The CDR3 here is CASSGQGGQPQHF. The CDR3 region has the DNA TGTGCCAGCAGTGGACAGGGGGGGCAGCCCCAGCATTTT.